This entry describes one TCR beta chain. The antigen remains undetermined. These data originate in a study of T cells in localized non-small cell lung cancer. The repertoire was sequenced with immunoSEQ multiplex PCR; TCRdb's copy has only in-frame clones and lacks some. The repertoire includes tens of thousands of clones, roughly 87% of them detected once, and around 16% sits in the top ten. Whole-study findings and limits: When the top 100 tumor clones were examined, a median approximately 54 of them also appeared in the adjacent lung, which was paired and uninvolved.

The TCR originated in a man aged 35 to 69 with stage I squamous cell lung carcinoma. Material: peripheral blood, obtained before any cancer treatment.

This CDR3 is CASSGGTPNTGELFF. The CDR3 nucleotides are TGCGCCAGCAGCGGCGGGACACCCAACACCGGGGAGCTGTTTTTT. The rearrangement uses TRBV5-1 and TRBJ2-2; D possibly uses TRBD1 or TRBD2 (6 bases each). Germline CDR1 SGHRS, CDR2 YFSETQ. This CDR3 spans 15 amino acids. V was trimmed by 4 bases and J by 2 bases, leaving 12 bases between them.